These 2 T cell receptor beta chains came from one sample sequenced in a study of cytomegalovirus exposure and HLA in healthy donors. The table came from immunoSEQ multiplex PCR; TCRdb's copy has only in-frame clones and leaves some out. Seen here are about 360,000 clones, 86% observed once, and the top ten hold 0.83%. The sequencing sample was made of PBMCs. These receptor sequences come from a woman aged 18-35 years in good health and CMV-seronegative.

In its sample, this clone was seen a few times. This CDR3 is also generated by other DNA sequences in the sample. CDR3 DNA: TGTGCCAGCAGCCCGCGGGGTTACAATGAGCAGTTCTTC. Its protein product is CASSPRGYNEQFF. The J gene is TRBJ2-1, the V gene TRBV11-2, with D tentatively TRBD2 (6 bases). CDR3 size: 13 residues. The germline V and J ends were trimmed by 5 bases and 4 bases, with 9 bases remaining between them. The V gene's germline CDR1 is SGHAT and CDR2 FQNNGV.

CDR3 region: CAISQDTYEQYF. The CDR3 DNA sequence: TGTGCCATCAGTCAGGACACCTACGAGCAGTACTTC. V and J are TRBV10-3 and TRBJ2-7; D is possibly TRBD1 (5 bases). The CDR3 loop spans 12 amino acids. Trimming left V 5 bases short and J 2 bases short, with 7 bases between. CDR1 and CDR2 (germline): ENHRY, SYGVKD.